Given below is one T cell receptor (beta chain) in context. Germline assignment: CDR1 GTSNPN and CDR2 SVGIG (reference sequence). There are 13 residues in the CDR3. V gave up 3 bases and J gave up 0 bases, with 6 bases separating them. Original data processing: Amplifying reference gene primers gave estimates of nucleated cell counts. The repertoire was sequenced with immunoSEQ multiplex PCR; TCRdb's copy has only in-frame clones and lacks some. V and J calls and clone size are copied from that table; D and trimming were computed from the DNA. This sample has roughly 80,000 clones; about 83% occur once, and the top ten carry approximately 14%. This specimen belongs to a study of blood T cell repertoires in COVID-19. Background on the study: The United States, Italy and Spain provided the acute and convalescent COVID-19 samples. From T cells, B-cell-depleted T cells, or PBMCs came the material, which was cDNA or gDNA.

Sequencing input: peripheral blood. The genes are TRBV30 and TRBJ1-5, with D tentatively TRBD1 (6 bases). The clonotype was recovered from a woman in her 70s with acute or convalescent COVID-19. The CDR3: CAWRDSSNQPQHF. CDR3 DNA: TGTGCCTGGAGGGACAGTAGCAATCAGCCCCAGCATTTT. The whole variable domain, filled in from reference TRBV30 and TRBJ1-5, reads SQTIHQWPATLVQPVGSPLSLECTVEGTSNPNLYWYRQAAGRGLQLLFYSVGIGQISSEVPQNLSASRPQDRQFILSSKKLLLSDSGFYLCAWRDSSNQPQHFGDGTRLSIL.